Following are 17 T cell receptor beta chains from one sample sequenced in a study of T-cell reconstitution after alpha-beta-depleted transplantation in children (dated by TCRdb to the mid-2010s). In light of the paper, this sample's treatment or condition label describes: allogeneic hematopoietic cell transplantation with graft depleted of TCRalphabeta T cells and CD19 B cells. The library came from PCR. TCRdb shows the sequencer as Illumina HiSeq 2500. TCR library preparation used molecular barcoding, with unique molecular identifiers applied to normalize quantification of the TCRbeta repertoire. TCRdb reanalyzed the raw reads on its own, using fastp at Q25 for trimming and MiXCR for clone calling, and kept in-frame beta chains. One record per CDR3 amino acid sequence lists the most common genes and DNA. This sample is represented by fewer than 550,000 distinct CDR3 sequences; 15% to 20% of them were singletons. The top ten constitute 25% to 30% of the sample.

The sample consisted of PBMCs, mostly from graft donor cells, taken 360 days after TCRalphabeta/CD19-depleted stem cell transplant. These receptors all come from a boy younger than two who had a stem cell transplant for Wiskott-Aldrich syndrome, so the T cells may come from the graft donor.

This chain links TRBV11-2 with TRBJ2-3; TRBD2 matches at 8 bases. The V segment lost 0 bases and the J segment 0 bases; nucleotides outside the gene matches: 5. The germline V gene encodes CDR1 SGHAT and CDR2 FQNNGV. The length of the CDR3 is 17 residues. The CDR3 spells CASSLDKRERSTDTQYF. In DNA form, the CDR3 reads TGTGCCAGCAGCTTAGATAAGCGGGAGCGGAGCACAGATACGCAGTATTTT.

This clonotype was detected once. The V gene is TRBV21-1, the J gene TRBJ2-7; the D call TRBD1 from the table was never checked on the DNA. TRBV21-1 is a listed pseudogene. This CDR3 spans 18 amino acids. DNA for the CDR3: TGTGCCAGCAGCAAAACAGGGGGCTCTTCCCCGTGGACCTACGAGCAGTACTTC. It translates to CASSKTGGSSPWTYEQYF.

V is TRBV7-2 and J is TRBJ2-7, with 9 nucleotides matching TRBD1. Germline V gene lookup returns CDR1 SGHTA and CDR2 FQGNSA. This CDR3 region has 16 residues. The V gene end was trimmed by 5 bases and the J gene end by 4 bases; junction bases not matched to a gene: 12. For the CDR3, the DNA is TGTGCCAGCAGCCCCAATTCGGGGACAGGGCGTTACGAGCAGTACTTC. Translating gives CASSPNSGTGRYEQYF. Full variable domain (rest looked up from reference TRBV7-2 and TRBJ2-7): GAGVSQSPSNKVTEKGKDVELRCDPISGHTALYWYRQSLGQGLEFLIYFQGNSAPDKSGLPSDRFSAERTGGSVSTLTIQRTQQEDSAVYLCASSPNSGTGRYEQYFGPGTRLTVT.

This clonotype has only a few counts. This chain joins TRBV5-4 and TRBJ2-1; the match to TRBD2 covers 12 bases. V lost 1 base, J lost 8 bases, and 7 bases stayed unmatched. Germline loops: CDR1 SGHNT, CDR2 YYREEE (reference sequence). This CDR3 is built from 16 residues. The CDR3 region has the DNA TGTGCCAGCAGCTTGACTCTAGCGGGGGGGGACTATGAGCAGTTCTTC. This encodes CASSLTLAGGDYEQFF.

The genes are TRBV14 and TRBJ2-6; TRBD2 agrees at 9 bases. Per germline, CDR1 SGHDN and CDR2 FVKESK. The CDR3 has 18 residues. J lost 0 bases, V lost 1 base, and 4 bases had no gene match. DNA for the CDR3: TGTGCCAGCAGCCAAGGGGCTAGCGGGGACTCTGGGGCCAACGTCCTGACTTTC. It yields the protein CASSQGASGDSGANVLTF.

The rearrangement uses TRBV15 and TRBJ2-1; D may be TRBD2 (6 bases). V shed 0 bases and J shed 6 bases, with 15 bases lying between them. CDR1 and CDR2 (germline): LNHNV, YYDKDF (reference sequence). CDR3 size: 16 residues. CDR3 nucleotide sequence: TGTGCCACCAGCAGAGAGAGGCCTCAGCGGGTCAATGAGCAGTTCTTC. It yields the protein CATSRERPQRVNEQFF.

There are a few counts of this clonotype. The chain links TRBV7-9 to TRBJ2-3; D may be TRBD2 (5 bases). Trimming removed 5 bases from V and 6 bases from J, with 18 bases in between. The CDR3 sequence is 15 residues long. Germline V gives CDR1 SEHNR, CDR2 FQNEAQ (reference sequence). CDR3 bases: TGTGCCAGCAGCAGCTTAGCGAGAGGGAGTGATACGCAGTATTTT. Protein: CASSSLARGSDTQYF.

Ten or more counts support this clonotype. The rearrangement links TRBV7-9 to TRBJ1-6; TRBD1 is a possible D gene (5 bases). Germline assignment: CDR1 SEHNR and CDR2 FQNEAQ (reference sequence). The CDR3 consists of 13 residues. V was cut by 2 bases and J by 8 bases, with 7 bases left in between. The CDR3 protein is CASSLLQDSPLHF. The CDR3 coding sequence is TGTGCCAGCAGCTTATTACAGGATTCACCCCTCCACTTT.

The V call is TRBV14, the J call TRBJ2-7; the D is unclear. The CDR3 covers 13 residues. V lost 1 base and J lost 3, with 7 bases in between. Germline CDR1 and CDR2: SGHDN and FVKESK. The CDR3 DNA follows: TGTGCCAGCAGCCAAGTATCGTTCTACGAGCAGTACTTC. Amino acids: CASSQVSFYEQYF.

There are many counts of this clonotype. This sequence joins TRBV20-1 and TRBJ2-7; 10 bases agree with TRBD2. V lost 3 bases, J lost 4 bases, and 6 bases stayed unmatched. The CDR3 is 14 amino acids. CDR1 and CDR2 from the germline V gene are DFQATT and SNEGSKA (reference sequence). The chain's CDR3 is CSARRTSGYYEQYF. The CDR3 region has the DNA TGCAGTGCTAGGAGGACTAGCGGCTATTACGAGCAGTACTTC.

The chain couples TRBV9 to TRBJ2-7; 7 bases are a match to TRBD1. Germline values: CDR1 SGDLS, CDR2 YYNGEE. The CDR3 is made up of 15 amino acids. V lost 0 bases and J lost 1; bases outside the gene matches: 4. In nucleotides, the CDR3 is TGTGCCAGCAGCGTAGCGGCAGGGGGTTCCTACGAGCAGTACTTC. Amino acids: CASSVAAGGSYEQYF.

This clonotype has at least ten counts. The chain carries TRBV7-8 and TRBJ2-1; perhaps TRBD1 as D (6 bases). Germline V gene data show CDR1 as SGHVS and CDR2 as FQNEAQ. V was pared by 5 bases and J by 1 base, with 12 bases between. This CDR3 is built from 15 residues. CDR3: CASSLVGQSYNEQFF. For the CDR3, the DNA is TGTGCCAGCAGCCTAGTAGGACAGTCCTACAATGAGCAGTTCTTC.

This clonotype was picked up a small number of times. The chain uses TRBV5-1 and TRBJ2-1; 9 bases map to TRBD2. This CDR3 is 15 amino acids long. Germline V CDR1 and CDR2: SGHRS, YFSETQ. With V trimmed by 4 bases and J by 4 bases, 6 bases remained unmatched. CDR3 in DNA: TGCGCCAGCAGCGCTAGCGGGGCGTTATACAATGAGCAGTTCTTC. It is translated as CASSASGALYNEQFF.

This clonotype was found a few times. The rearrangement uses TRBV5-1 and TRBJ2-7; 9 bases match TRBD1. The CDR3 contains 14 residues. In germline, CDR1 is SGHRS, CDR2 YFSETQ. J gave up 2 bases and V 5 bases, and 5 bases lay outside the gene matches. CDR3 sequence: CASRGWTGAYEQYF. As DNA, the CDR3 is TGCGCCAGCAGAGGTTGGACAGGGGCCTACGAGCAGTACTTC.

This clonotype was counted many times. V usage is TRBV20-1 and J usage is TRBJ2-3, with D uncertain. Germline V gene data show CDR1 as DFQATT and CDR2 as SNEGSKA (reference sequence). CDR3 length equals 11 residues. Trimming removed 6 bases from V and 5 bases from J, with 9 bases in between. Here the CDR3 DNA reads TGCAGTGCCACAGTACGAGATACGCAGTATTTT. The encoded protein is CSATVRDTQYF.

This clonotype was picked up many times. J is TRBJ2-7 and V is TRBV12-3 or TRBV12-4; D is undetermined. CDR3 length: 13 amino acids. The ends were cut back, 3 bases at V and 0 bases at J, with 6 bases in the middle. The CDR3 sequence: CASSLGLSYEQYF. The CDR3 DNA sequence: TGTGCCAGCAGTTTGGGCCTCTCCTACGAGCAGTACTTC.

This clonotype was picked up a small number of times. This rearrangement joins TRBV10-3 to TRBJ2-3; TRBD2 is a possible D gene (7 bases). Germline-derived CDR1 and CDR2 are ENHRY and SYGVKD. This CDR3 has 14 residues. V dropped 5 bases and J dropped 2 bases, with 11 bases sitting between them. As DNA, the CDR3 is TGTGCCATCAGTACAGGGAGGGCCACAGATACGCAGTATTTT. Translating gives CAISTGRATDTQYF.